This T cell receptor (delta chain) appears in the sequencing data of a study of gamma-delta T cells after stem cell transplantation. By sample share, this clone is large (0.1 to 1%). This CDR3 has 19 residues. With V trimmed by 0 bases and J by 0 bases, 6 bases remained unmatched. CDR1 and CDR2 (germline): GEAIGNYY, EKD. TCRdb re-called the RT-PCR reads with CATT. The table includes hundreds of delta-chain clones, about a fifth detected once. This receptor was taken from a human donor. It is not recorded whose cells these are; they may come from a transplant donor. The chain has TRDV2 and TRDJ3; 8 bases map to TRDD3. The sequenced sample consisted of gamma-delta T cells. Here the CDR3 reads CACDTAGGTSSWDTRQMFF. Here the CDR3 DNA reads TGTGCCTGTGACACCGCTGGGGGAACGAGCTCCTGGGACACCCGACAGATGTTTTTC.